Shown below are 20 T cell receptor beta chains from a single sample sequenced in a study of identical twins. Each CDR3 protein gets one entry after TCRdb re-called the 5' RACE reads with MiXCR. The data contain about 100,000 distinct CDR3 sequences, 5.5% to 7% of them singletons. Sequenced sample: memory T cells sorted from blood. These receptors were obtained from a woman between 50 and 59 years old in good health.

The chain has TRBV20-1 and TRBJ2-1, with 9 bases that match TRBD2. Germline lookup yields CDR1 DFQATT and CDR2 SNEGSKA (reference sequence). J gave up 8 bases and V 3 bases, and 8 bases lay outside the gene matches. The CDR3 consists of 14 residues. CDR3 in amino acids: CSARIAGGRDEQFF. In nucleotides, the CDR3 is TGCAGTGCTAGGATCGCGGGAGGGAGGGATGAGCAGTTCTTC.

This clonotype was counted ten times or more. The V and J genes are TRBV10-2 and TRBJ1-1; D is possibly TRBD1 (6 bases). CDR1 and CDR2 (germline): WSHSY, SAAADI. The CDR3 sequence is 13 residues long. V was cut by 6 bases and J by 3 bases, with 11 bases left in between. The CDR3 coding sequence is TGCGCCAGCAGCCGGGACACCTACACTGAAGCTTTCTTT. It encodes CASSRDTYTEAFF.

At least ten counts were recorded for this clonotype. CDR3 nucleotides: TGTGCCAGCAGTTTCTCGGGGGTGGGGAGCTACACCTTC. Translated: CASSFSGVGSYTF. V gene TRBV27 combines with J gene TRBJ1-2; maybe TRBD1 (5 bases). The CDR3 has 13 amino acids. Trimming pared 3 bases from V and 9 bases from J, leaving 14 bases between. Germline lookup yields CDR1 MNHEY and CDR2 SMNVEV (reference sequence).

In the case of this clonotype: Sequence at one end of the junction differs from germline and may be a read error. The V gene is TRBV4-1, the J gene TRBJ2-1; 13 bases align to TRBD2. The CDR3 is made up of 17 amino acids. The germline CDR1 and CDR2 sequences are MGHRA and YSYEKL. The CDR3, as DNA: TGCACCAGCAGCCAGGGACTAGCGGGGCGGAGGGCGAATGAGCAGTTCTTC. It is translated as CTSSQGLAGRRANEQFF.

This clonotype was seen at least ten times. For the CDR3, the DNA is TGCAGTGCTTTAGCCCGGGTGAAAAACACTGAAGCTTTCTTT. Translated: CSALARVKNTEAFF. This sequence joins TRBV20-1 and TRBJ1-1; D remains ambiguous. There are 14 residues in the CDR3. Trimming stripped 5 bases from V and 2 bases from J, with 15 bases between. The V gene's germline CDR1 is DFQATT and CDR2 SNEGSKA (reference sequence).

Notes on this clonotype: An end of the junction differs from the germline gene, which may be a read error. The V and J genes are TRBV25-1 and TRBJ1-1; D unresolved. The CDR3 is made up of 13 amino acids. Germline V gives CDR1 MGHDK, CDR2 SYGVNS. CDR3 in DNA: TGTGCCAGCAGTGAATACCGGAACCCTGAAGCTTTCTTT. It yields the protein CASSEYRNPEAFF.

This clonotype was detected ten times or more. CDR3 protein: CASSVAALPAVGEQFF. The CDR3 DNA is TGTGCCAGCAGCGTCGCCGCCCTCCCCGCAGTGGGAGAGCAGTTCTTC. The chain couples TRBV9 to TRBJ2-1; unclear D gene. Germline assignment: CDR1 SGDLS and CDR2 YYNGEE. V lost 2 bases and J 10 bases, leaving 22 bases between the germline ends. CDR3 length: 16 amino acids.

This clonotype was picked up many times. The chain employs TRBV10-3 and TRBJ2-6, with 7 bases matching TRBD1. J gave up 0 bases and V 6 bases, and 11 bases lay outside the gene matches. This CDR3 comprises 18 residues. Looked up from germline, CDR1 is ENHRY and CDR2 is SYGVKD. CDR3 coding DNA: TGTGCCATCAGGGCCCCGACAGGGACAAGCTCTGGGGCCAACGTCCTGACTTTC. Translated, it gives CAIRAPTGTSSGANVLTF.

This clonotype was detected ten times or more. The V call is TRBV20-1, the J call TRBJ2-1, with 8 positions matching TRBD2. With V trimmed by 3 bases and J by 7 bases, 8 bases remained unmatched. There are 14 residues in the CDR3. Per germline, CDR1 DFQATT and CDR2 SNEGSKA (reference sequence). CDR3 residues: CSARFSGGGNEQFF. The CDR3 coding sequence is TGCAGTGCTAGGTTCTCGGGAGGGGGGAATGAGCAGTTCTTC.

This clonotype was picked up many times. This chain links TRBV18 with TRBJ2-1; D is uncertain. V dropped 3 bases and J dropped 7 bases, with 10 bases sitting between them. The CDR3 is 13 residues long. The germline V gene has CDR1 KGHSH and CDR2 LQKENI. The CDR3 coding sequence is TGTGCCAGCTCACCGATTCTTGGGAATGAGCAGTTCTTC. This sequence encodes CASSPILGNEQFF.

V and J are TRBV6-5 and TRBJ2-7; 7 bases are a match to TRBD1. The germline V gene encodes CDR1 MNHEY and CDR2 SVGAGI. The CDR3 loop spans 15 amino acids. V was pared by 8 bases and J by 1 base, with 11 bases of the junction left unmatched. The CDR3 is CASGRTGPSSYEQYF. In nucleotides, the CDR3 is TGTGCCAGCGGTAGGACAGGACCCTCTTCCTACGAGCAGTACTTC.

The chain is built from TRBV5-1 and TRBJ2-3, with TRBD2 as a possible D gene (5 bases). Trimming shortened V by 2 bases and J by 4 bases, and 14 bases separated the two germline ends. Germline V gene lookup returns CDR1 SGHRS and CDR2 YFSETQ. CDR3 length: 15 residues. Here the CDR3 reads CASSLVTGNSDTQYF. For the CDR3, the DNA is TGCGCCAGCAGCTTAGTGACCGGGAATTCAGATACGCAGTATTTT.

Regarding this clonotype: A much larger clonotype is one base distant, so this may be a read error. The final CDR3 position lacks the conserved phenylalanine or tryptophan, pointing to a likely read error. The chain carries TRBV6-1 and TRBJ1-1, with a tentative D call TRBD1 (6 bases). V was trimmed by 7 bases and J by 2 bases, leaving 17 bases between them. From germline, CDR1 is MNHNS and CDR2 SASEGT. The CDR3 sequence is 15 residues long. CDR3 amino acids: CASTLDRQANTEAFS. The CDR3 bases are TGTGCCAGCACCCTAGATAGACAGGCCAACACTGAAGCTTTCTCT.

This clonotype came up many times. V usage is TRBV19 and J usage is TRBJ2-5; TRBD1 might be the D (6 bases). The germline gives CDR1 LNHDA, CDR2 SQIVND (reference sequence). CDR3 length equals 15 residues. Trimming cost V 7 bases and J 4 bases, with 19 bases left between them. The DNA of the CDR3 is TGTGCCAGTACCCAAGGCAGGGGCCTAGGAGAGACCCAGTACTTC. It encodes CASTQGRGLGETQYF.

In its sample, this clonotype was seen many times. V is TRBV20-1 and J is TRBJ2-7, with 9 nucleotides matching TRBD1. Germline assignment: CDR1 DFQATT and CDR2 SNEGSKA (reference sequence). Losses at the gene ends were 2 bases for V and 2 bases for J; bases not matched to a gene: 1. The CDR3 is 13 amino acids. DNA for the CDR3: TGCAGTGCTAGAACAGGGGGCGCCTACGAGCAGTACTTC. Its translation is CSARTGGAYEQYF.

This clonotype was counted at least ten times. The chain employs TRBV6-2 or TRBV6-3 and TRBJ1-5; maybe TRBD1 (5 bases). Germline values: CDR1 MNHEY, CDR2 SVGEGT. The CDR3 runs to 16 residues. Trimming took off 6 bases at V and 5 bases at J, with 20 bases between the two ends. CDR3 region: CASSLMRPSGDQPQHF. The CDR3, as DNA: TGTGCCAGCAGCCTAATGCGACCATCGGGGGATCAGCCCCAGCATTTT.

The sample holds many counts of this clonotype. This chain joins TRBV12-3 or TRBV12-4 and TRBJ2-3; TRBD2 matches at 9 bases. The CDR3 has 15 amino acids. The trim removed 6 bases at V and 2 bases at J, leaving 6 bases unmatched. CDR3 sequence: CASRGLAKNTDTQYF. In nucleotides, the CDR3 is TGTGCCAGCAGAGGACTAGCGAAAAACACAGATACGCAGTATTTT.

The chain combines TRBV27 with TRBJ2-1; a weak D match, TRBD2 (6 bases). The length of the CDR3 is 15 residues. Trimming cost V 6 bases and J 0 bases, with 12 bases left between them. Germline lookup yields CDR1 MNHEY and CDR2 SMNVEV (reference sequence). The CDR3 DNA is TGTGCCAGCAGCCCTAGCGTGAGCTCCTACAATGAGCAGTTCTTC. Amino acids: CASSPSVSSYNEQFF.

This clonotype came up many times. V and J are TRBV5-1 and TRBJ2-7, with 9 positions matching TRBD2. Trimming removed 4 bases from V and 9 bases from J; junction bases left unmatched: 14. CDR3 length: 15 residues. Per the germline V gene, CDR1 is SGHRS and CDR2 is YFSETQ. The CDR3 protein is CASSDSGSSPRAQYF. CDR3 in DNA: TGCGCCAGCAGCGATAGCGGGAGCTCCCCTCGGGCGCAGTACTTC.

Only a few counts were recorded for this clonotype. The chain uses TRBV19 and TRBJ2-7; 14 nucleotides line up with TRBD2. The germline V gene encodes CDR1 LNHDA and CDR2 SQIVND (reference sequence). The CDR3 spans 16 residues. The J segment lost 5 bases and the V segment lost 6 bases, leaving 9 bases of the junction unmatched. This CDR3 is CASSWNPGLAGDEQYF. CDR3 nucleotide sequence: TGTGCCAGTAGCTGGAATCCGGGACTAGCGGGAGACGAGCAGTACTTC.